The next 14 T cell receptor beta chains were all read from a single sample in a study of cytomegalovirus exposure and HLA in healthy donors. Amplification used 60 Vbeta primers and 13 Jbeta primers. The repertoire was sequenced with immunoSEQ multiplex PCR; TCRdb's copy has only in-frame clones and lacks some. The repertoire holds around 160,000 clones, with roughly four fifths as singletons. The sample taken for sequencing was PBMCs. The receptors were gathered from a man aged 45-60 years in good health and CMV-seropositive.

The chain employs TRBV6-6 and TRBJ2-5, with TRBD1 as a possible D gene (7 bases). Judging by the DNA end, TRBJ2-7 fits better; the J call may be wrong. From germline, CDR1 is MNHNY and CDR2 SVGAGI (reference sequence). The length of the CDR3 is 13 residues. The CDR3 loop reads CASSLRGEYEQYF. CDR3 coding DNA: TGTGCCAGCAGTCTCAGGGGGGAGTACGAGCAGTACTTC.

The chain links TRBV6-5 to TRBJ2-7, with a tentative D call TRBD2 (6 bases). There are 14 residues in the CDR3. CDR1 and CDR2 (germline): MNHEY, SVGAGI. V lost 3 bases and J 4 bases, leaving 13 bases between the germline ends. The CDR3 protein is CASSYGGVTYEQYF. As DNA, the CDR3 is TGTGCCAGCAGTTATGGCGGGGTCACATACGAGCAGTACTTC.

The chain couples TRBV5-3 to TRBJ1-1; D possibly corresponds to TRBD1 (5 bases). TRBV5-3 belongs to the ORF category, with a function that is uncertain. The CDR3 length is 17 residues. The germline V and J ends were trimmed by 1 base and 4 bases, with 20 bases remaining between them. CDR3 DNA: TGTGCCAGAAGCTTGAAAGTTTTTGTCGGGGGGTTCACTGAAGCTTTCTTT. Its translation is CARSLKVFVGGFTEAFF.

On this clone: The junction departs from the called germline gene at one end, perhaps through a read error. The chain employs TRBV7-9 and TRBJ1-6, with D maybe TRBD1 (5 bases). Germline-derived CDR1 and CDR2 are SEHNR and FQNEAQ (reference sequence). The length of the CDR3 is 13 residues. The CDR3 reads CSSGREANSPLHF. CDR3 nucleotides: TGTTCCAGCGGCAGGGAGGCTAATTCACCCCTCCACTTT.

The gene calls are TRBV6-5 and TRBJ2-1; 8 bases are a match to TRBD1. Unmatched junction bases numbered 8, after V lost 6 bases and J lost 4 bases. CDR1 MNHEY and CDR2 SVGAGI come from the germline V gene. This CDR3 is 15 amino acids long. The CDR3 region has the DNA TGTGCCAGCAGATCCGGGACAGGAGATTACAATGAGCAGTTCTTC. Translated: CASRSGTGDYNEQFF.

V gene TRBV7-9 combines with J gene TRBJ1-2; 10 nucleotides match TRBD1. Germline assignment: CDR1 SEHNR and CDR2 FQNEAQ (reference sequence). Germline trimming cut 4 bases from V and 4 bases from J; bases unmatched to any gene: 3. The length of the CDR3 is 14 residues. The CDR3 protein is CASSSGTGVYGYTF. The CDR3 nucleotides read TGTGCCAGCAGCTCTGGGACAGGGGTCTATGGCTACACCTTC. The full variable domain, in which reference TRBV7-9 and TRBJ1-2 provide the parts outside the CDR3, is DTGVSQNPRHKITKRGQNVTFRCDPISEHNRLYWYRQTLGQGPEFLTYFQNEAQLEKSRLLSDRFSAERPKGSFSTLEIQRTEQGDSAMYLCASSSGTGVYGYTFGSGTRLTVV.

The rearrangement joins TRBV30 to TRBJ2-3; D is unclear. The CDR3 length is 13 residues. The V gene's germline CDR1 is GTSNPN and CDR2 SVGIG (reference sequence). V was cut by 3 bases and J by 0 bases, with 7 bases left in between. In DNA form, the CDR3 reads TGTGCCTGGAGCTTCGGTAGCACAGATACGCAGTATTTT. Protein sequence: CAWSFGSTDTQYF.

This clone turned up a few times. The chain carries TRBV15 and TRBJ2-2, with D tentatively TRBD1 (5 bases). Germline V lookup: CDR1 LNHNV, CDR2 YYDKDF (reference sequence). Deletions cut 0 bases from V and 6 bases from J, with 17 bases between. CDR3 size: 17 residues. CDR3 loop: CATSRDAVVSRAGELFF. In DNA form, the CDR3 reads TGTGCCACCAGCAGAGACGCAGTAGTAAGCAGGGCCGGGGAGCTGTTTTTT.

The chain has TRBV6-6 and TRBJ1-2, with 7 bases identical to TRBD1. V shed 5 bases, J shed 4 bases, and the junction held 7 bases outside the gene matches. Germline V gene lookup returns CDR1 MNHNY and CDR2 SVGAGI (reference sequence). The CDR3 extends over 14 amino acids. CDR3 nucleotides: TGTGCCAGCAGTCGGGACAGTACCATCTATGGCTACACCTTC. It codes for CASSRDSTIYGYTF.

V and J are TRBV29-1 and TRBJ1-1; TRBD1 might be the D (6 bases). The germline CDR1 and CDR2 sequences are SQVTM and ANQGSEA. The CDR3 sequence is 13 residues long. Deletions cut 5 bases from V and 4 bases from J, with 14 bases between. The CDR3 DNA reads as TGCAGCGTTCAACAGGGCGGGAGCACTGAAGCTTTCTTT. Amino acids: CSVQQGGSTEAFF.

The CDR3 region has the DNA TGTGCCAGCAGCCAGACAGGGGTTGAGCCCCAGCATTTT. This translates into CASSQTGVEPQHF. The rearrangement links TRBV6-4 to TRBJ1-5; 8 positions match TRBD1. Germline V gene lookup returns CDR1 MRHNA and CDR2 SNTAGT. The CDR3 contains 13 residues. V dropped 6 bases and J dropped 8; count of bases not matched to a gene: 6.

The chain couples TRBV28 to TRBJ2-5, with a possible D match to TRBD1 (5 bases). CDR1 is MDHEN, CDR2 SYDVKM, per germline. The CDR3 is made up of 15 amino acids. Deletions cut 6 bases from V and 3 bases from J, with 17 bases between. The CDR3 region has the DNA TGTGCCAGCAGCTACGCGGACGGCAGGGAAGAGACCCAGTACTTC. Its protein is CASSYADGREETQYF.

CDR3 residues: CASSPGTGNYGYTF. The CDR3 DNA is TGTGCCAGTAGTCCTGGGACAGGGAACTATGGCTACACCTTC. This chain uses TRBV19 with TRBJ1-2; 9 bases map to TRBD1. The CDR3 spans 14 residues. CDR1 and CDR2 from the germline V gene are LNHDA and SQIVND (reference sequence). Trimming took 5 bases from V and 2 from J; bases not matched to a gene: 3.

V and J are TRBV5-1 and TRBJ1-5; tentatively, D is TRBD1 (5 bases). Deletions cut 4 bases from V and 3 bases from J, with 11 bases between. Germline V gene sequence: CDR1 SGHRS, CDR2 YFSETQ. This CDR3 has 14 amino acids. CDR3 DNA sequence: TGCGCCAGCAGCCCAGGGCAGCACAATCAGCCCCAGCATTTT. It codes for CASSPGQHNQPQHF.